This passage covers 2 T cell receptor beta chains from one sample sequenced in a study of cytomegalovirus exposure and HLA in healthy donors. The primer mix had 60 Vbeta and 13 Jbeta primers. Some clones are missing from TCRdb's copy, which holds only in-frame ones; the method was immunoSEQ multiplex PCR. The repertoire has about 160,000 clones, approximately 78% of them found once; the top ten carry approximately 2.4%. Material for sequencing was PBMCs. The receptors shown here come from a male donor in good health and CMV-seronegative.

This clone was detected a few times. This chain links TRBV19 with TRBJ1-2, with D possibly being TRBD1 (6 bases). V was trimmed by 4 bases and J by 4 bases, leaving 16 bases between them. The V gene's germline CDR1 is LNHDA and CDR2 SQIVND (reference sequence). The CDR3 has 15 residues. CDR3 protein: CASSTTTGGGYGYTF. In nucleotides, the CDR3 is TGTGCCAGTAGTACGACGACAGGAGGAGGCTATGGCTACACCTTC.

V gene TRBV27 combines with J gene TRBJ1-2; 7 bases map to TRBD1. Germline CDR1 and CDR2: MNHEY and SMNVEV (reference sequence). J was trimmed by 5 bases and V by 5 bases; bases with no gene match: 14. CDR3 size: 16 residues. This chain's CDR3 is CASSPGDSDYSYGYTF. The CDR3 DNA reads TGTGCCAGCAGTCCGGGGGACAGTGATTACTCTTATGGCTACACCTTC.